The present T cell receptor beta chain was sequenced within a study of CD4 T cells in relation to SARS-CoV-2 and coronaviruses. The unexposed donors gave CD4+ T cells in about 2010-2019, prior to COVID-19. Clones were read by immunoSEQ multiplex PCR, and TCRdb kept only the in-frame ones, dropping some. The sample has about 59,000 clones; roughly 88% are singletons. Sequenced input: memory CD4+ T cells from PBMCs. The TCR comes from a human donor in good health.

The CDR3 spells CASSPLAGGRNEQFF. For the CDR3, the DNA is TGTGCCAGCAGTCCACTAGCGGGGGGCCGGAATGAGCAGTTCTTC. The V gene is TRBV2, the J gene TRBJ2-1, with 12 bases fitting TRBD2. The CDR3 covers 15 residues. After removal of 5 bases from V and 7 bases from J, the junction contained 6 bases not matched to a gene. Germline V gene lookup returns CDR1 SNHLY and CDR2 FYNNEI.